One sample yielded the 10 T cell receptor beta chains listed below, sequenced in a study of T cell repertoires in cytomegalovirus infection. TCRdb redid the calling of the reads with MiXCR, one entry per CDR3 protein. Here the sample spans 200,000 to 300,000 distinct CDR3 sequences, over 8% being singletons. Sequenced: PBMCs. All receptors derive from a human donor in good health (CMV status not recorded). Some clones in this sample may be carry-over from other donors' samples.

The table lists this clonotype with many counts. This chain joins TRBV7-2 and TRBJ1-5, with TRBD1 matching over 10 bases. J lost 6 bases, V lost 2 bases, and 10 bases had no gene match. CDR3 length: 17 amino acids. The germline gives CDR1 SGHTA, CDR2 FQGNSA. For the CDR3, the DNA is TGTGCCAGCAGCTTAAGACAGGGGGCTTTTGAGGGTCAGCCCCAGCATTTT. Protein product: CASSLRQGAFEGQPQHF.

This clonotype appeared a few times. J is TRBJ2-3 and V is TRBV29-1; D tentatively fits TRBD1 or TRBD2 (6 bases each). The CDR3 is 14 amino acids. V dropped 7 bases and J dropped 0 bases, with 14 bases sitting between them. Germline CDR1 SQVTM, CDR2 ANQGSEA. The CDR3 protein is CSAAGQLSTDTQYF. As DNA, the CDR3 is TGCAGCGCTGCGGGACAACTTAGCACAGATACGCAGTATTTT.

This clonotype was seen many times. The chain has TRBV7-2 and TRBJ2-1, with 11 bases matching TRBD2. This CDR3 has 15 residues. Germline CDR1 SGHTA, CDR2 FQGNSA. Germline trimming cut 3 bases from V and 5 bases from J; bases unmatched to any gene: 3. CDR3 bases: TGTGCCAGCAGCTTTACTAGCGGGAGAAACAATGAGCAGTTCTTC. This gives the protein CASSFTSGRNNEQFF.

At least ten counts were recorded for this clonotype. V usage is TRBV10-3 and J usage is TRBJ2-7, with TRBD2 identical over 8 bases. The germline CDR1 and CDR2 sequences are ENHRY and SYGVKD. V shed 3 bases and J 5 bases; nucleotides not matched to a gene: 3. There are 13 residues in the CDR3. The CDR3 protein is CAISDPGGDEQYF. CDR3 sequence (DNA): TGTGCCATCAGTGATCCGGGGGGGGACGAGCAGTACTTC.

This clonotype has ten or more counts. The chain has TRBV7-8 and TRBJ2-7; D uncertain. Looked up from germline, CDR1 is SGHVS and CDR2 is FQNEAQ. CDR3 size: 13 residues. Between the trimmed V and J ends, which lost 2 bases and 0 bases, there was a span of 5 bases. CDR3 in DNA: TGTGCCAGCAGCTTATTGACCTCCTACGAGCAGTACTTC. Translation: CASSLLTSYEQYF.

The gene calls are TRBV6-1 and TRBJ1-5, with 7 bases matching TRBD1. Germline trimming cut 8 bases from V and 8 bases from J; bases unmatched to any gene: 15. CDR3 size: 15 residues. Germline V gene sequence: CDR1 MNHNS, CDR2 SASEGT. The CDR3 here is CASDRTGARTEPQHF. CDR3 coding DNA: TGTGCCAGCGATAGGACAGGTGCTCGGACCGAGCCCCAGCATTTT.

At least ten counts were recorded for this clonotype. This rearrangement joins TRBV14 to TRBJ1-2, with D unresolved. CDR1 is SGHDN and CDR2 is FVKESK in the germline V gene. The CDR3 is made up of 13 amino acids. V lost 4 bases, J lost 4 bases, and 10 bases lay in between. The CDR3 sequence: CASSRVKGYGYTF. CDR3 coding DNA: TGTGCCAGCAGCCGTGTAAAGGGCTATGGCTACACCTTC.

This CDR3 is CASSLDGGRNQPQHF. The CDR3 DNA sequence: TGCGCCAGCAGCTTGGACGGGGGTAGGAATCAGCCCCAGCATTTT. V usage is TRBV5-1 and J usage is TRBJ1-5; tentative D call: TRBD1 (5 bases). V lost 0 bases to trimming and J lost 4 bases, with 11 bases between them. CDR1 is SGHRS, CDR2 YFSETQ, per germline. The CDR3 is 15 residues long.

This clonotype has just a few counts. V is TRBV7-2 and J is TRBJ1-1; 8 nucleotides match TRBD1. J lost 3 bases, V lost 5 bases, and 5 bases had no gene match. This CDR3 has 14 residues. Germline CDR1 SGHTA, CDR2 FQGNSA. Written as DNA, the CDR3 is TGTGCCAGCAGCACCTACAGGGGGGACACTGAAGCTTTCTTT. Translating gives CASSTYRGDTEAFF.

At least ten counts were recorded for this clonotype. The chain couples TRBV7-2 to TRBJ1-2; D gene unclear. The CDR3 sequence is 14 residues long. CDR1 SGHTA and CDR2 FQGNSA come from the germline V gene. Trimming shortened V by 1 base and J by 5 bases, and 11 bases separated the two germline ends. The CDR3, as DNA: TGTGCCAGCAGCTTAGTTCCGACGGGGTATGGCTACACCTTC. Its translation is CASSLVPTGYGYTF.